A single sample gave rise to the 9 T cell receptor beta chains below, sequenced in a study of identical twins. TCRdb used MiXCR to reprocess the 5' RACE reads, holding one entry per CDR3 protein. Counted here are about 210,000 distinct CDR3 sequences, around 10% occurring once; the ten biggest clones make up approximately 5.1%. Specimen: memory (CD45RO+) T cells sorted from blood. These receptor sequences come from a woman aged 18-30 years in good health.

This clonotype appeared a few times. The genes are TRBV20-1 and TRBJ2-1; D is unresolved. The CDR3 is made up of 10 amino acids. V was shortened by 2 bases and J by 4 bases, with 0 bases between the two germline ends. Germline V gene sequence: CDR1 DFQATT, CDR2 SNEGSKA (reference sequence). The chain's CDR3 is CSARYNEQFF. In nucleotides, the CDR3 is TGCAGTGCTAGATACAATGAGCAGTTCTTC.

This clonotype was counted at least ten times. This rearrangement joins TRBV9 to TRBJ2-2, with 8 positions matching TRBD1. This CDR3 has 16 residues. Germline CDR1 is SGDLS and CDR2 is YYNGEE. Trimming took 4 bases from V and 2 from J; bases not matched to a gene: 7. The CDR3 protein is CASSIGTGLNTGELFF. CDR3 DNA sequence: TGTGCCAGCAGCATCGGGACAGGACTTAACACCGGGGAGCTGTTTTTT. Complete variable domain (other parts from reference TRBV9 and TRBJ2-2): DSGVTQTPKHLITATGQRVTLRCSPRSGDLSVYWYQQSLDQGLQFLIQYYNGEERAKGNILERFSAQQFPDLHSELNLSSLELGDSALYFCASSIGTGLNTGELFFGEGSRLTVL.

A few counts support this clonotype. J is TRBJ2-1 and V is TRBV3-1; D possibly corresponds to TRBD2 (6 bases). The V end lost 0 bases, the J end lost 0 bases, and 9 bases lay between the germline ends. This CDR3 contains 16 residues. Per germline, CDR1 LGHDT and CDR2 YNNKEL (reference sequence). Here the CDR3 reads CASSQDLATSYNEQFF. The CDR3 DNA follows: TGTGCCAGCAGCCAAGATCTAGCGACCTCCTACAATGAGCAGTTCTTC.

The V call is TRBV2, the J call TRBJ2-7; D ambiguous. V lost 4 bases and J 0 bases, leaving 7 bases between the germline ends. The CDR3 has 13 amino acids. CDR1 is SNHLY and CDR2 is FYNNEI in the germline V gene. The CDR3 DNA is TGTGCCAGCAGTGTGGACGCCTCCTACGAGCAGTACTTC. Amino acid sequence: CASSVDASYEQYF. The full variable domain, its missing parts supplied by reference TRBV2 and TRBJ2-7, is EPEVTQTPSHQVTQMGQEVILRCVPISNHLYFYWYRQILGQKVEFLVSFYNNEISEKSEIFDDQFSVERPDGSNFTLKIRSTKLEDSAMYFCASSVDASYEQYFGPGTRLTVT.

Only a few counts were recorded for this clonotype. This chain connects TRBV15 to TRBJ2-1; 8 bases are shared with TRBD2. CDR3 length: 16 residues. Per the germline V gene, CDR1 is LNHNV and CDR2 is YYDKDF (reference sequence). V shed 1 base, J shed 7 bases, and the junction held 9 bases outside the gene matches. CDR3 in DNA: TGTGCCACCAGCAGAGGGAGGAGCGGGGGTTTAAATGAGCAGTTCTTC. It encodes CATSRGRSGGLNEQFF. Full variable domain (remainder filled in from reference TRBV15 and TRBJ2-1): DAMVIQNPRYQVTQFGKPVTLSCSQTLNHNVMYWYQQKSSQAPKLLFHYYDKDFNNEADTPDNFQSRRPNTSFCFLDIRSPGLGDTAMYLCATSRGRSGGLNEQFFGPGTRLTVL.

V is TRBV27 and J is TRBJ1-1; D gene uncertain. The CDR3 is 13 residues long. The V and J ends lost 4 bases and 4 bases respectively, with 10 bases between them. CDR1 and CDR2 (germline): MNHEY, SMNVEV (reference sequence). This CDR3 reads CASSSPSSTEAFF. Written as DNA, the CDR3 is TGTGCCAGCAGTTCCCCCTCTAGCACTGAAGCTTTCTTT.

The sample holds a few counts of this clonotype. The rearrangement uses TRBV12-3 or TRBV12-4 and TRBJ2-5, with D perhaps TRBD2 (7 bases). The CDR3 is 16 residues long. V was trimmed by 2 bases and J by 5 bases, leaving 18 bases between them. Written as DNA, the CDR3 is TGTGCCAGCAGTTTAACCGGGGGGCGGCGTAGGGAGACCCAGTACTTC. Its translation is CASSLTGGRRRETQYF.

This clonotype was picked up many times. The rearrangement uses TRBV9 and TRBJ2-2; 9 bases match TRBD1. This CDR3 is built from 15 residues. J gave up 6 bases and V 3 bases, and 6 bases lay outside the gene matches. Germline V CDR1 and CDR2: SGDLS, YYNGEE. CDR3 in amino acids: CASSARDRVAGELFF. The CDR3 DNA sequence: TGTGCCAGCAGCGCCCGGGACAGGGTTGCCGGGGAGCTGTTTTTT.

This clonotype showed up many times. This chain links TRBV12-3 or TRBV12-4 with TRBJ1-2; TRBD1 matches at 9 bases. This CDR3 spans 13 amino acids. V dropped 7 bases and J dropped 7; count of bases not matched to a gene: 7. The CDR3 DNA is TGTGCCAGCACCTTACAGGGGGCATCTGGCTACACCTTC. It is translated as CASTLQGASGYTF.